This record looks at one T cell receptor beta chain sequence and its context. This sample is part of a study of control samples from healthy donors and cancer patients. The CDR3 contains 12 residues. CDR1 is GTSNPN and CDR2 is SVGIG in the germline V gene (reference sequence). V was pared by 3 bases and J by 6 bases, with 10 bases between. Generated by immunoSEQ multiplex PCR, the TCRdb table keeps only in-frame clones and is missing some. The profile shows roughly 130,000 clones, about 93% of them singletons. This chain connects TRBV30 to TRBJ2-3, with D tentatively TRBD1 (6 bases). The source of this sequence is a man in his late teens or twenties in good health. Sequenced: blood. CDR3 nucleotides: TGTGCCTGGAGCAGGGGCGAGGATACGCAGTATTTT. Amino acids: CAWSRGEDTQYF.